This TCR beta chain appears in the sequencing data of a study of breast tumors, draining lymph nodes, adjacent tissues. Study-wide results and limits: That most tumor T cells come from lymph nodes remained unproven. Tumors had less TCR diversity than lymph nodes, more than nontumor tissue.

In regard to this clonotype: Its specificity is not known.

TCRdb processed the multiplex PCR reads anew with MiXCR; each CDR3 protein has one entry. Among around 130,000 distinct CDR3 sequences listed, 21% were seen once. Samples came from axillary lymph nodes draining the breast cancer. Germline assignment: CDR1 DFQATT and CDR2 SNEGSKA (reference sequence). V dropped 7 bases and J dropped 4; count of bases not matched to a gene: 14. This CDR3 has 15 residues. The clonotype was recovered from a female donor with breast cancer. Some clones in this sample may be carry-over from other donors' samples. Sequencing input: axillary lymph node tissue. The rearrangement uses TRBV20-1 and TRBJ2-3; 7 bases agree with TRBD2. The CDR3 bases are TGCAGTGGCGACAACGGGGCGGGAGTTGCAGATACGCAGTATTTT. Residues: CSGDNGAGVADTQYF.